The 11 T cell receptor beta chains given below trace back to one sample, sequenced in a study of blood T cells in healthy people across ages. PCR was performed a second time for about 7 to 12 cycles using a sample-barcoded 5' primer and a J-beta primer mix. From the 5' RACE reads, TCRdb called clonotypes with MiXCR, one entry per CDR3 protein. Of about 730,000 distinct CDR3 sequences in the sample, 40% to 45% were seen once. The specimen sequenced was blood. The receptors stem from a woman in her fifties or sixties in good health.

The V gene is TRBV7-2, the J gene TRBJ1-2; D gene unclear. This CDR3 has 13 residues. Germline V gene lookup returns CDR1 SGHTA and CDR2 FQGNSA. V was trimmed by 1 base and J by 2 bases, leaving 5 bases between them. In DNA form, the CDR3 reads TGTGCCAGCAGCTTAGACCAGAACTATGGCTACACCTTC. Its protein product is CASSLDQNYGYTF.

This clonotype has a handful of counts. The chain joins TRBV3-1 to TRBJ2-5; D uncertain. This CDR3 is built from 16 residues. V was trimmed by 0 bases and J by 0 bases, leaving 11 bases between them. CDR1 is LGHDT and CDR2 is YNNKEL in the germline V gene (reference sequence). DNA of the CDR3: TGTGCCAGCAGCCAAGATAGTAAGGGATACCAAGAGACCCAGTACTTC. Encoded protein: CASSQDSKGYQETQYF.

This clonotype occurred a few times. The chain links TRBV3-1 to TRBJ1-1; D is undetermined. Trimming shortened V by 4 bases and J by 1 base, and 7 bases separated the two germline ends. This CDR3 has 13 amino acids. Germline assignment: CDR1 LGHDT and CDR2 YNNKEL (reference sequence). The CDR3 region is CASSPSQNTEAFF. The DNA for the CDR3 is TGTGCCAGCAGCCCGTCACAGAACACTGAAGCTTTCTTT.

The CDR3 region has the DNA TGTGCCAGCAGAGCAGTAGATAATTCACCCCTCCACTTT. It translates to CASRAVDNSPLHF. J is TRBJ1-6 and V is TRBV2, with D uncertain. V dropped 6 bases and J dropped 5 bases, with 8 bases sitting between them. This CDR3 has 13 residues. Germline lookup yields CDR1 SNHLY and CDR2 FYNNEI.

The rearrangement joins TRBV3-1 to TRBJ2-7; no clear D gene. Trimming left V 0 bases short and J 7 bases short, with 13 bases between. Germline V gene sequence: CDR1 LGHDT, CDR2 YNNKEL (reference sequence). The CDR3 totals 14 residues. CDR3 coding DNA: TGTGCCAGCAGCCAAGACGGTGACCCCTGGGAGCAGTACTTC. Translation gives CASSQDGDPWEQYF.

This clonotype was found many times. The V gene is TRBV7-2, the J gene TRBJ1-2; tentative D call: TRBD1 (5 bases). The germline V gene encodes CDR1 SGHTA and CDR2 FQGNSA. V was shortened by 4 bases and J by 5 bases, with 8 bases between the two germline ends. CDR3 length equals 12 residues. The chain's CDR3 is CASSSGSYGYTF. CDR3 coding DNA: TGTGCCAGCAGCTCAGGGAGTTATGGCTACACCTTC.

This sequence joins TRBV6-5 and TRBJ2-7, with 11 bases fitting TRBD1. V dropped 6 bases and J dropped 7; count of bases not matched to a gene: 8. CDR3 size: 14 residues. CDR1 MNHEY and CDR2 SVGAGI come from the germline V gene. The CDR3 region is CASSQEDRGHEQYF. The CDR3 bases are TGTGCCAGCAGCCAAGAGGACAGGGGGCATGAGCAGTACTTC.

This clonotype was seen repeatedly, ten times or more. The chain couples TRBV7-2 to TRBJ2-5; a weak D match, TRBD1 (5 bases). V dropped 7 bases and J dropped 6 bases, with 18 bases sitting between them. The CDR3 runs to 14 residues. The germline CDR1 and CDR2 sequences are SGHTA and FQGNSA. The CDR3 sequence: CASTSISGSQTQYF. The CDR3 DNA follows: TGTGCCAGCACCTCCATTTCAGGGTCGCAGACCCAGTACTTC.

The chain carries TRBV5-5 and TRBJ2-3; 7 bases match TRBD1. This CDR3 spans 16 amino acids. With 2 bases clipped from V and 6 bases from J, the junction kept 12 bases outside the gene matches. Germline values: CDR1 SGHKS, CDR2 YYEKEE (reference sequence). The CDR3 region has the DNA TGTGCCAGCAGCTTCCGGACAGGAAACCTAGGGGATACGCAGTATTTT. As protein: CASSFRTGNLGDTQYF.

The rearrangement links TRBV5-1 to TRBJ1-5; D possibly corresponds to TRBD1 (5 bases). CDR1 and CDR2 from the germline V gene are SGHRS and YFSETQ. Between the trimmed V and J ends, which lost 4 bases and 1 base, there was a span of 12 bases. CDR3 length: 15 residues. The CDR3 loop is CASSRGTESNQPQHF. DNA of the CDR3: TGCGCCAGCAGCAGAGGGACGGAGAGCAATCAGCCCCAGCATTTT. Full variable domain (outside the CDR3, taken from reference TRBV5-1 and TRBJ1-5): KAGVTQTPRYLIKTRGQQVTLSCSPISGHRSVSWYQQTPGQGLQFLFEYFSETQRNKGNFPGRFSGRQFSNSRSEMNVSTLELGDSALYLCASSRGTESNQPQHFGDGTRLSIL.

This clonotype has at least ten counts. The V gene is TRBV7-2, the J gene TRBJ1-2; no firm D call. V was clipped by 3 bases and J by 2 bases, with 10 bases between them. Germline-derived CDR1 and CDR2 are SGHTA and FQGNSA. CDR3 length equals 14 residues. The CDR3 region is CASSLSEANYGYTF. The CDR3 DNA reads TGTGCCAGCAGCTTGTCCGAGGCGAACTATGGCTACACCTTC. Drawing the rest from reference TRBV7-2 and TRBJ1-2, the complete variable domain is GAGVSQSPSNKVTEKGKDVELRCDPISGHTALYWYRQSLGQGLEFLIYFQGNSAPDKSGLPSDRFSAERTGGSVSTLTIQRTQQEDSAVYLCASSLSEANYGYTFGSGTRLTVV.